Below, one T cell receptor (beta chain) is given with its context. The target antigen is unknown. This specimen belongs to a study of cytomegalovirus exposure and HLA in healthy donors. Study results and limitations: According to an earlier analysis, most TCR beta V segments yielded productive rearrangements about 87% or about 30% of the time. It has been reported that TCR beta sequences accurately predicted the HLA-A and HLA-B alleles of most subjects.

Per germline, CDR1 SGHRS and CDR2 YFSETQ. Trimming took 4 bases from V and 0 from J, leaving 11 bases between them. This CDR3 has 15 amino acids. PCR involved 60 Vbeta and 13 Jbeta primers. The authors' processing: Later analysis identified roughly 82 million unique TCR beta chains, 8.5 million to 13 million shared. The repertoire was sequenced with immunoSEQ multiplex PCR; TCRdb's copy has only in-frame clones and lacks some. That table is the source of V, J and clone size, and D and trimming were worked out from the DNA. The sample gives about 150,000 clones, roughly 74% of which show up once; less than 3.5% is in the top ten. Healthy donors of bone marrow made up the group.

This chain links TRBV5-1 with TRBJ1-3, with TRBD1 as a possible D gene (6 bases). The TCR sequence derives from a man younger than 30 in good health and CMV-seronegative. The sequenced sample was PBMCs. For the CDR3, the DNA is TGCGCCAGCAGCCCCGCGGACAGCTCTGGAAACACCATATATTTT. This translates into CASSPADSSGNTIYF.